The clone carrying this T cell receptor (beta chain) came up once. Its antigen is unknown. It was with 60 Vbeta and 13 Jbeta primers that the PCR ran. Clones were sequenced by immunoSEQ multiplex PCR, and TCRdb holds only the in-frame ones, with some missing. This repertoire shows roughly 180,000 clones, more than 65% found once; its top ten account for approximately 2.9%. This specimen comes from a study of cytomegalovirus exposure and HLA in healthy donors. Study as a whole: About 179 million T cells yielded roughly 120 million unique TCR beta sequences in earlier analysis. Among the 350 to 500 donors who were genotyped, around 77% fell in the genetic ancestry cluster that is associated with self-reported Caucasian donors.

Study-level results: Most TCR sequences were rare, but some public TCRs occurred in many donors.

Germline V lookup: CDR1 LNHDA, CDR2 SQIVND (reference sequence). This CDR3 region has 14 residues. V gave up 4 bases and J gave up 3 bases; unmatched junction bases: 3. The sequence came from a female donor in good health and CMV-seronegative. Sequenced input: PBMCs. The chain links TRBV19 to TRBJ1-1; 9 positions agree with TRBD1. The CDR3 loop reads CASSTWTGDTEAFF. The CDR3 region has the DNA TGTGCCAGTAGTACCTGGACAGGGGACACTGAAGCTTTCTTT. Full variable domain (remainder filled in from reference TRBV19 and TRBJ1-1): DGGITQSPKYLFRKEGQNVTLSCEQNLNHDAMYWYRQDPGQGLRLIYYSQIVNDFQKGDIAEGYSVSREKKESFPLTVTSAQKNPTAFYLCASSTWTGDTEAFFGQGTRLTVV.